The 9 T cell receptor beta chains reported below all come from one sample, sequenced in a study of shared clonotypes between healthy human individuals. Using immunoSEQ multiplex PCR, the repertoire was profiled, and TCRdb retains in-frame clones only, with some absent. The sample yields a few hundred thousand clones, roughly 79% seen once. Material for sequencing was PBMCs. The receptors here all came from a woman between 35 and 50 years old in good health. Some clones in this sample may be carry-over from other donors' samples.

The rearrangement links TRBV6-6 to TRBJ1-5; 8 bases fit TRBD1. The CDR3 runs to 15 residues. Looked up from germline, CDR1 is MNHNY and CDR2 is SVGAGI (reference sequence). Germline trimming cut 6 bases from V and 1 base from J; bases unmatched to any gene: 5. This CDR3 is CASSRTGYSNQPQHF. DNA for the CDR3: TGTGCCAGCAGCAGGACAGGGTACAGCAATCAGCCCCAGCATTTT.

To note about this clone: Possible read error: a much larger clone is one base away. J is TRBJ1-1 and V is TRBV7-8; no clear D gene. Trimming removed 2 bases from V and 1 base from J, with 5 bases in between. This CDR3 is built from 13 residues. Germline CDR1 SGHVS, CDR2 FQNEAQ. CDR3 protein: CASSLSGNTEAFF. In DNA, the CDR3 is TGTGCCAGCAGCTTATCAGGGAACACTGAAGCTTTCTTT.

This clone appeared a single time. The chain uses TRBV28 and TRBJ1-2; weak D call: TRBD1 (6 bases). Trimming removed 1 base from V and 0 bases from J, with 15 bases in between. This CDR3 region has 17 residues. From germline, CDR1 is MDHEN and CDR2 SYDVKM. CDR3 sequence (DNA): TGTGCCAGCAGTTTATTAATCGGGGGGCGAACTAACTATGGCTACACCTTC. It specifies CASSLLIGGRTNYGYTF.

This chain connects TRBV9 to TRBJ2-1; D not resolved. Trimming took 7 bases from V and 1 from J, leaving 12 bases between them. Germline V lookup: CDR1 SGDLS, CDR2 YYNGEE. The CDR3 spans 14 residues. CDR3 region: CASGKTTSYNEQFF. The CDR3 DNA reads TGTGCCAGCGGCAAGACAACTTCCTACAATGAGCAGTTCTTC.

V gene TRBV27 combines with J gene TRBJ2-7, with TRBD1 matching over 8 bases. Germline values: CDR1 MNHEY, CDR2 SMNVEV (reference sequence). The CDR3 is made up of 14 amino acids. Trimming took 3 bases from V and 7 from J; bases not matched to a gene: 8. The CDR3 loop reads CASSFGQGPREQYF. CDR3 nucleotides: TGTGCCAGCAGTTTCGGACAGGGTCCCCGGGAGCAGTACTTC.

The chain employs TRBV7-2 and TRBJ2-5; 7 bases fit TRBD1. The germline V gene has CDR1 SGHTA and CDR2 FQGNSA. The CDR3 covers 16 residues. J lost 5 bases, V lost 2 bases, and 11 bases had no gene match. This CDR3 is CASSLSVGDSTETQYF. The CDR3 nucleotides are TGTGCCAGCAGCTTAAGTGTCGGGGACAGTACGGAGACCCAGTACTTC.

The chain carries TRBV19 and TRBJ2-1; D uncertain. This CDR3 region has 14 residues. The V end was cut by 4 bases, the J end by 3 bases, with 10 bases between. The germline V gene has CDR1 LNHDA and CDR2 SQIVND (reference sequence). DNA of the CDR3: TGTGCCAGTAGTACTCCGGGCCTCTACAATGAGCAGTTCTTC. It encodes CASSTPGLYNEQFF.

The genes are TRBV28 and TRBJ1-3; D not certain. CDR3 length: 16 residues. Germline assignment: CDR1 MDHEN and CDR2 SYDVKM. The V gene lost 3 bases and the J gene lost 0 bases, with 12 bases spanning the gap. The CDR3 DNA sequence: TGTGCCAGCAGTTTGTGGGCCACCAGCTCTGGAAACACCATATATTTT. This codes for CASSLWATSSGNTIYF. Filled out from reference TRBV28 and TRBJ1-3, the complete variable domain reads DVKVTQSSRYLVKRTGEKVFLECVQDMDHENMFWYRQDPGLGLRLIYFSYDVKMKEKGDIPEGYSVSREKKERFSLILESASTNQTSMYLCASSLWATSSGNTIYFGEGSWLTVV.

The CDR3 is CASSLAGLAERGTQFVTQYF. The CDR3 DNA reads as TGTGCCAGCAGCTTAGCCGGACTAGCGGAAAGAGGAACGCAGTTTGTGACCCAGTACTTC. The chain couples TRBV7-3 to TRBJ2-5; 10 nucleotides agree with TRBD2. This CDR3 region has 20 residues. Germline lookup yields CDR1 SGHTA and CDR2 FQGTGA. V dropped 2 bases and J dropped 7; count of bases not matched to a gene: 22.